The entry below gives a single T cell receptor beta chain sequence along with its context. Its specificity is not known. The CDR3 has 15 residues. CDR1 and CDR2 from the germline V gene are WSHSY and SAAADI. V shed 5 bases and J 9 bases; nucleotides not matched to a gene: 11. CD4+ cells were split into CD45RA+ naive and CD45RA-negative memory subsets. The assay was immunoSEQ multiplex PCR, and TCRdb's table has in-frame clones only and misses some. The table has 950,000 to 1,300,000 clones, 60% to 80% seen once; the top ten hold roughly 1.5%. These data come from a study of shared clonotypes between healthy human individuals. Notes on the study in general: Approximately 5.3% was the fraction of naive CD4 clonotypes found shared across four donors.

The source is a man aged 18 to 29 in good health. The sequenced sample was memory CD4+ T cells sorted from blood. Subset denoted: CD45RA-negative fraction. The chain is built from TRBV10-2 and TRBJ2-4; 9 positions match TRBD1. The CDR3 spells CASSPAGTGPSIQYF. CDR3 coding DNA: TGCGCCAGCAGTCCCGCCGGGACAGGGCCCTCCATTCAGTACTTC.